The clone carrying this T cell receptor (beta chain) showed up just once. Its antigen is unidentified. This table comes from immunoSEQ multiplex PCR, and its TCRdb copy is limited to in-frame clones, with some not included. The sample carries roughly 72,000 clones, around 89% recorded once. The data were taken from a study of T cell responses to AZD1222 COVID-19 vaccine. Points from the study as a whole: All repertoire sampling was performed exclusively after the peak T cell response. White British ancestry dominated among donors, who included more females, and clonal diversity was possibly underestimated.

The V end was cut by 2 bases, the J end by 8 bases, with 12 bases between. The CDR3 runs to 14 residues. Germline V CDR1 and CDR2: MNHNS, SASEGT. The clonotype originates from an adult who received the MenACWY meningococcal vaccine as a control. The sample in question was peripheral blood, obtained 28 days after the second dose of the MenACWY control vaccine. The rearrangement links TRBV6-1 to TRBJ1-4, with D possibly TRBD1 on 5 matching bases. The CDR3 coding sequence is TGTGCCAGCAGTGAAAGCTTTAGGGACGAAAAACTGTTTTTT. Amino acids: CASSESFRDEKLFF.